The rows below give T cell receptor beta chains drawn from one sample of a study of T cells after yellow fever vaccination. MiXCR, applied by TCRdb to the 5' RACE reads, yields one record per CDR3 protein. The sample contains 500,000 to 650,000 distinct CDR3 sequences, 17% of which appear only once. The specimen was PBMCs, collected about 5 days after the first yellow fever vaccination. Receptors were obtained from a man aged 18-30 years who received the YFV17D yellow fever vaccine. CDR3s include the opening cysteine and the closing phenylalanine or tryptophan. Fields, in order: J gene, V gene, D gene, clone size, CDR3 protein, CDR3 DNA. D genes are given only for firm matches. Not all rows give a size; the values are once, few, many and, for expanded clones, a class.

J gene: TRBJ2-7
V gene: TRBV9
D gene: NA
clone size: NA
CDR3 protein: CASSEGGFSYEQYF
CDR3 DNA: TGTGCCAGCAGCGAGGGGGGCTTCTCCTACGAGCAGTACTTC

J gene: TRBJ2-7
V gene: TRBV7-2
D gene: NA
clone size: once
CDR3 protein: CASSLIQNEQYF
CDR3 DNA: TGTGCCAGCAGCTTAATACAGAACGAGCAGTACTTC

J gene: TRBJ2-5
V gene: TRBV10-3
D gene: NA
clone size: NA
CDR3 protein: CAISGETGETQYF
CDR3 DNA: TGTGCCATCAGTGGGGAGACGGGAGAGACCCAGTACTTC

J gene: TRBJ2-1
V gene: TRBV11-2
D gene: NA
clone size: many
CDR3 protein: CASSSIRGQNEQFF
CDR3 DNA: TGTGCCAGCAGCAGTATCAGGGGTCAGAATGAGCAGTTCTTC

J gene: TRBJ2-5
V gene: TRBV20-1
D gene: TRBD1
clone size: NA
CDR3 protein: CSASQGGKETQYF
CDR3 DNA: TGCAGTGCTAGTCAAGGGGGCAAAGAGACCCAGTACTTC

J gene: TRBJ1-4
V gene: TRBV13
D gene: NA
clone size: NA
CDR3 protein: CASSLQGDGEKLFF
CDR3 DNA: TGTGCCAGCAGCTTACAAGGGGATGGGGAAAAACTGTTTTTT

J gene: TRBJ2-2
V gene: TRBV4-1
D gene: NA
clone size: NA
CDR3 protein: CASSPQGRNSGELFF
CDR3 DNA: TGCGCCAGCAGCCCACAGGGGAGGAATTCCGGGGAGCTGTTTTTT

J gene: TRBJ2-5
V gene: TRBV20-1
D gene: NA
clone size: NA
CDR3 protein: CSVPPLGETQYF
CDR3 DNA: TGCAGTGTCCCACCCTTGGGAGAGACCCAGTACTTC

J gene: TRBJ2-5
V gene: TRBV20-1
D gene: NA
clone size: NA
CDR3 protein: CSARSLRGWSETQYF
CDR3 DNA: TGCAGTGCTAGGTCCCTCCGGGGTTGGTCAGAGACCCAGTACTTC

J gene: TRBJ2-1
V gene: TRBV14
D gene: NA
clone size: NA
CDR3 protein: CASSQAPSYIYSRNEQFF
CDR3 DNA: TGTGCCAGCAGCCAAGCCCCCTCCTATATTTACTCTCGCAATGAGCAGTTCTTC

J gene: TRBJ1-6
V gene: TRBV14
D gene: NA
clone size: NA
CDR3 protein: CASSFGVGPLHF
CDR3 DNA: TGTGCCAGCAGTTTCGGGGTTGGACCCCTCCACTTT

J gene: TRBJ1-1
V gene: TRBV10-3
D gene: NA
clone size: NA
CDR3 protein: CAISAGPASTEAFF
CDR3 DNA: TGTGCCATCAGTGCCGGCCCGGCGAGCACTGAAGCTTTCTTT

J gene: TRBJ1-2
V gene: TRBV15
D gene: NA
clone size: few
CDR3 protein: CATSRVARGRGKGGYTF
CDR3 DNA: TGTGCCACCAGCAGAGTGGCCAGGGGCCGGGGCAAGGGAGGCTACACCTTC

J gene: TRBJ1-2
V gene: TRBV7-9
D gene: NA
clone size: few
CDR3 protein: CASSLAAEGYGYTF
CDR3 DNA: TGTGCCAGCAGCTTAGCGGCGGAGGGCTATGGCTACACCTTC

J gene: TRBJ2-7
V gene: TRBV30
D gene: NA
clone size: few
CDR3 protein: CACGPNSYEQYF
CDR3 DNA: TGTGCCTGCGGACCTAACTCCTACGAGCAGTACTTC

J gene: TRBJ2-6
V gene: TRBV5-6
D gene: TRBD1
clone size: NA
CDR3 protein: CASSRRTGSLKFSGANVLTF
CDR3 DNA: TGTGCCAGCAGCAGAAGGACAGGGTCATTAAAGTTCTCTGGGGCCAACGTCCTGACTTTC

J gene: TRBJ2-5
V gene: TRBV7-2
D gene: NA
clone size: NA
CDR3 protein: CASSLADAKKTQYF
CDR3 DNA: TGTGCCAGCAGCTTAGCGGACGCTAAGAAGACCCAGTACTTC

J gene: TRBJ1-1
V gene: TRBV20-1
D gene: NA
clone size: many
CDR3 protein: CSARFGSGPTEAFF
CDR3 DNA: TGCAGTGCTAGATTCGGGTCAGGGCCCACTGAAGCTTTCTTT

J gene: TRBJ1-6
V gene: TRBV2
D gene: NA
clone size: NA
CDR3 protein: CASHLGPNLVDSPLHF
CDR3 DNA: TGTGCCAGCCATCTAGGACCCAACCTCGTAGATTCACCCCTCCACTTT

J gene: TRBJ2-3
V gene: TRBV18
D gene: NA
clone size: NA
CDR3 protein: CASSPYRGATDTQYF
CDR3 DNA: TGTGCCAGCTCTCCATACCGGGGAGCTACAGATACGCAGTATTTT

J gene: TRBJ2-3
V gene: TRBV4-2
D gene: TRBD2
clone size: few
CDR3 protein: CASSQDITSGGADTQYF
CDR3 DNA: TGTGCCAGCAGCCAAGACATCACTAGCGGGGGGGCAGATACGCAGTATTTT

J gene: TRBJ1-1
V gene: TRBV12-3/TRBV12-4
D gene: NA
clone size: NA
CDR3 protein: CASSPSAGLNTEAFF
CDR3 DNA: TGTGCCAGCAGCCCCTCGGCAGGCCTGAACACTGAAGCTTTCTTT

J gene: TRBJ2-2
V gene: TRBV7-2
D gene: TRBD2
clone size: many
CDR3 protein: CASSFRGGTDIRELFF
CDR3 DNA: TGTGCCAGCAGCTTCCGGGGGGGAACCGACATTAGGGAGCTGTTTTTT

J gene: TRBJ1-1
V gene: TRBV6-1
D gene: NA
clone size: NA
CDR3 protein: CASSTAHTGTEAFF
CDR3 DNA: TGTGCCAGCAGCACCGCCCATACGGGGACTGAAGCTTTCTTT

J gene: TRBJ1-3
V gene: TRBV20-1
D gene: NA
clone size: NA
CDR3 protein: CSARDYGNTIYF
CDR3 DNA: TGCAGTGCTAGAGATTACGGAAACACCATATATTTT

J gene: TRBJ1-2
V gene: TRBV11-2
D gene: NA
clone size: NA
CDR3 protein: CASSLDFYGYTF
CDR3 DNA: TGTGCCAGCAGCTTAGATTTCTATGGCTACACCTTC

J gene: TRBJ2-2
V gene: TRBV5-1
D gene: NA
clone size: few
CDR3 protein: CASSLANRGRATGELFF
CDR3 DNA: TGCGCCAGCAGCTTGGCCAACCGTGGCAGGGCCACCGGGGAGCTGTTTTTT

J gene: TRBJ2-7
V gene: TRBV7-3
D gene: TRBD2
clone size: few
CDR3 protein: CASSSGGAYEQYF
CDR3 DNA: TGTGCCAGCAGCTCCGGGGGGGCCTACGAGCAGTACTTC

J gene: TRBJ1-1
V gene: TRBV4-1
D gene: NA
clone size: NA
CDR3 protein: CASSQDKGSSNTEAFF
CDR3 DNA: TGCGCCAGCAGCCAAGATAAGGGCAGCTCGAACACTGAAGCTTTCTTT

J gene: TRBJ1-2
V gene: TRBV5-6
D gene: NA
clone size: many
CDR3 protein: CASSLARTAPYGYTF
CDR3 DNA: TGTGCCAGCAGCTTGGCGAGGACGGCGCCCTATGGCTACACCTTC

J gene: TRBJ1-3
V gene: TRBV20-1
D gene: NA
clone size: few
CDR3 protein: CSARAGGNGNTIYF
CDR3 DNA: TGCAGTGCTAGAGCTGGGGGCAATGGAAACACCATATATTTT

J gene: TRBJ1-1
V gene: TRBV20-1
D gene: NA
clone size: many
CDR3 protein: CSARARDTEAFF
CDR3 DNA: TGCAGTGCTAGAGCTAGGGACACTGAAGCTTTCTTT

J gene: TRBJ2-6
V gene: TRBV5-1
D gene: TRBD1
clone size: NA
CDR3 protein: CASTPGGTSSGANVLTF
CDR3 DNA: TGCGCCAGCACCCCAGGGGGCACTTCCTCTGGGGCCAACGTCCTGACTTTC

J gene: TRBJ1-1
V gene: TRBV11-2
D gene: NA
clone size: few
CDR3 protein: CASMLGYGMNTEAFF
CDR3 DNA: TGTGCCAGTATGTTAGGGTACGGAATGAACACTGAAGCTTTCTTT

J gene: TRBJ2-3
V gene: TRBV7-2
D gene: NA
clone size: NA
CDR3 protein: CASSLEVGEDTQYF
CDR3 DNA: TGTGCCAGCAGCTTAGAAGTGGGGGAAGATACGCAGTATTTT

J gene: TRBJ1-1
V gene: TRBV7-9
D gene: NA
clone size: few
CDR3 protein: CASSFGETEAFF
CDR3 DNA: TGTGCCAGCAGCTTTGGGGAAACTGAAGCTTTCTTT

J gene: TRBJ1-6
V gene: TRBV12-3/TRBV12-4
D gene: TRBD1
clone size: few
CDR3 protein: CASSSSGTGNSPLHF
CDR3 DNA: TGTGCCAGCAGTTCCTCCGGGACAGGGAATTCACCCCTCCACTTT

J gene: TRBJ2-7
V gene: TRBV6-6
D gene: NA
clone size: few
CDR3 protein: CASTPGAREQYF
CDR3 DNA: TGTGCCAGCACACCGGGGGCGCGGGAGCAGTACTTC

J gene: TRBJ1-6
V gene: TRBV11-2
D gene: NA
clone size: NA
CDR3 protein: CASSQAMGSPLHF
CDR3 DNA: TGTGCCAGCAGCCAGGCCATGGGATCACCCCTCCACTTT

J gene: TRBJ2-1
V gene: TRBV7-9
D gene: NA
clone size: NA
CDR3 protein: CASSQHSEKGSFF
CDR3 DNA: TGTGCCAGCAGTCAGCACAGCGAAAAGGGGTCGTTCTTC

J gene: TRBJ2-2
V gene: TRBV7-2
D gene: NA
clone size: NA
CDR3 protein: CASSFPGRGELFF
CDR3 DNA: TGTGCCAGCAGCTTTCCGGGGCGCGGGGAGCTGTTTTTT

J gene: TRBJ2-3
V gene: TRBV24-1
D gene: NA
clone size: NA
CDR3 protein: CATGQPSDTQYF
CDR3 DNA: TGTGCCACCGGACAACCTTCAGATACGCAGTATTTT

J gene: TRBJ2-5
V gene: TRBV12-3/TRBV12-4
D gene: TRBD1
clone size: NA
CDR3 protein: CASSSRGTGRRETQYF
CDR3 DNA: TGTGCCAGCAGTTCACGTGGGACAGGGCGTCGGGAGACCCAGTACTTC

J gene: TRBJ2-3
V gene: TRBV6-1
D gene: NA
clone size: NA
CDR3 protein: CASVGAGVDTQYF
CDR3 DNA: TGTGCCAGCGTGGGGGCAGGAGTTGATACGCAGTATTTT

J gene: TRBJ2-5
V gene: TRBV20-1
D gene: TRBD1
clone size: few
CDR3 protein: CSAYRGGSETQYF
CDR3 DNA: TGCAGTGCTTACAGGGGCGGAAGCGAGACCCAGTACTTC

J gene: TRBJ1-2
V gene: TRBV20-1
D gene: TRBD1
clone size: few
CDR3 protein: CSAHLPGQGPQGYTF
CDR3 DNA: TGCAGTGCTCACCTTCCGGGACAGGGGCCTCAGGGCTACACCTTC

J gene: TRBJ2-3
V gene: TRBV9
D gene: TRBD2
clone size: NA
CDR3 protein: CASSAGTSGVDTQYF
CDR3 DNA: TGTGCCAGCAGCGCCGGGACTAGCGGGGTTGATACGCAGTATTTT

J gene: TRBJ2-3
V gene: TRBV10-1
D gene: NA
clone size: NA
CDR3 protein: CASGTVTDTQYF
CDR3 DNA: TGCGCCAGCGGGACCGTTACAGATACGCAGTATTTT

J gene: TRBJ1-2
V gene: TRBV20-1
D gene: NA
clone size: few
CDR3 protein: CSARDKKGDYGYTF
CDR3 DNA: TGCAGTGCTAGAGATAAGAAGGGAGACTATGGCTACACCTTC

J gene: TRBJ2-3
V gene: TRBV19
D gene: NA
clone size: NA
CDR3 protein: CASSTNEADTQYF
CDR3 DNA: TGTGCCAGTAGTACAAATGAAGCAGATACGCAGTATTTT

J gene: TRBJ2-1
V gene: TRBV5-1
D gene: TRBD2
clone size: many
CDR3 protein: CASSLGLAAYNEQFF
CDR3 DNA: TGCGCCAGCAGCTTGGGACTAGCGGCCTACAATGAGCAGTTCTTC